This T cell receptor (beta chain) was obtained from a study of T cell repertoires in cytomegalovirus infection. Study findings and constraints: HLA-C-restricted, CMV-specific TCR beta clonotypes were dominant ex vivo. Public TCR beta family frequency separated CMV-and-HLA carriers, including in an independent cohort.

MiXCR, applied by TCRdb to the reads, yields one record per CDR3 protein. The sample lists more than 400,000 distinct CDR3 sequences, 26% seen once, with around 13% in the top ten. To note about this clonotype: Its antigen is not identified.

Germline loops: CDR1 SGHVS, CDR2 FNYEAQ. The CDR3 has 16 amino acids. The J segment lost 3 bases and the V segment lost 1 base, leaving 7 bases of the junction unmatched. This clonotype was obtained from a human donor in good health (CMV status not recorded). Some clones in this sample may be carry-over from other donors' samples. The chain carries TRBV7-6 and TRBJ2-7, with TRBD2 matching 9 bases. The material sequenced was PBMCs. The CDR3 reads CASSLVLAGPNYEQYF. The CDR3 bases are TGTGCCAGCAGCTTAGTCCTAGCGGGACCAAACTACGAGCAGTACTTC.